This T cell receptor beta chain is drawn from a study of CD8 T cells in Susac syndrome. Broader study findings: Individuals included in the TCR sequencing and HLA analysis were acknowledged by the study to be relatively few in number.

Sequencing of TCR beta was performed on blood CD8+ T cells and on blood CD4+ T cells. Negative isolation yielded CD4+ and CD8+ T cells, and FACS enriched TEMRA cells. This CDR3 is 14 amino acids long. Trimming at V came to 4 bases and at J to 6 bases, leaving 10 bases not matched to a gene. The V gene's germline CDR1 is SGHRS and CDR2 YFSETQ. This clonotype was detected once. Its specificity is not known. 0.5 to 1 ug RNA was reverse transcribed with random hexamers. Amplification of TCR beta CDR3 used immunoSEQ multiplex PCR across 54 Vbeta and 13 Jbeta. TCRdb reanalysed the immunoSEQ multiplex PCR reads using MiXCR and keeps one entry per CDR3 protein. The sample includes about 210,000 distinct CDR3 sequences, around 95% of them seen just once.

This receptor was obtained from a human donor with multiple sclerosis. Sequences were obtained from CD4+ T cells from PBMCs. This sequence joins TRBV5-1 and TRBJ2-7; 7 bases are a match to TRBD1. The CDR3 region has the DNA TGCGCCAGCAGCCCTGGGACAGCCTTTGGCGAGCAGTACTTC. It encodes CASSPGTAFGEQYF.